The clone carrying this T cell receptor beta chain has only one observation. Authors' analysis steps: Amplified reference gene primers provided the basis for estimating nucleated cell counts. The method was immunoSEQ multiplex PCR; TCRdb's version includes in-frame clones alone and lacks a portion of them. V, J and clone size are taken as reported in that table, and D and trimming were inferred from the DNA itself. This sample carries over 100,000 clones, roughly 75% of them seen once, and the ten largest clones take roughly 4.7%. Germline values: CDR1 MDHEN, CDR2 SYDVKM. The CDR3 consists of 14 residues. V was trimmed by 2 bases and J by 7 bases, leaving 14 bases between them. The sample comes from a study of blood T cell repertoires in COVID-19. Study as a whole: Spain, Italy and the United States supplied samples that represented acute and convalescent COVID-19. Nucleic acid was either cDNA or gDNA, and it came from T cells, B-cell-depleted T cells, or PBMCs.

Sequencing was done on a sample of peripheral blood. V and J are TRBV28 and TRBJ1-2; D gene unclear. The clonotype comes from a human donor in a cohort sampled during active or convalescent COVID-19. The CDR3 spells CASSLVPASGGYTF. The CDR3 coding sequence is TGTGCCAGCAGTTTAGTCCCAGCGTCGGGTGGCTACACCTTC.